Listed here are 31 T cell receptor beta chains from one sample, sequenced in a study of response to subunit inactivated influenza vaccine. TCRdb reanalysed the RT-PCR reads using MiXCR and keeps one entry per CDR3 protein. In the table there are roughly 500,000 distinct CDR3 sequences, approximately 15% of which are singletons. The sample consisted of CD4+ T cells sorted from PBMCs, taken around 25 months after vaccination. The receptors come from a man aged 45 to 75 who received an inactivated influenza vaccine.

The count of this clonotype is one. J is TRBJ2-1 and V is TRBV7-9, with D uncertain. Germline-derived CDR1 and CDR2 are SEHNR and FQNEAQ (reference sequence). The V and J ends lost 0 bases and 7 bases respectively, with 13 bases between them. This CDR3 has 15 amino acids. CDR3 sequence reads: CASSLAMMATNEQFF. The DNA of the CDR3 is TGTGCCAGCAGCTTAGCCATGATGGCTACTAATGAGCAGTTCTTC.

This chain links TRBV7-2 with TRBJ1-1, with 8 bases lining up with TRBD1. CDR3 length: 12 residues. J was trimmed by 10 bases and V by 4 bases; bases with no gene match: 5. Germline CDR1 reads SGHTA; CDR2 reads FQGNSA. The CDR3 bases are TGTGCCAGCAGCTGGACAGGGTCGGGAGCTTTCTTT. Translating it yields CASSWTGSGAFF.

This clonotype was recorded at least ten times. The chain uses TRBV12-3 or TRBV12-4 and TRBJ1-2, with TRBD1 identical over 8 bases. This CDR3 has 13 residues. V dropped 5 bases and J dropped 4; count of bases not matched to a gene: 3. As DNA, the CDR3 is TGTGCCAGCAGTCCCGGACAGGGCTATGGCTACACCTTC. This sequence encodes CASSPGQGYGYTF.

In this sample, this clonotype turned up a few times. The genes are TRBV29-1 and TRBJ2-3; the D is unclear. The CDR3 extends over 11 amino acids. V shed 4 bases and J shed 3 bases, with 5 bases lying between them. Germline V gives CDR1 SQVTM, CDR2 ANQGSEA. The CDR3 is CSVALTDTQYF. The CDR3 coding sequence is TGCAGCGTTGCCCTGACAGATACGCAGTATTTT.

The rearrangement joins TRBV11-2 to TRBJ2-3; 13 bases line up with TRBD2. The CDR3 covers 15 residues. Per germline, CDR1 SGHAT and CDR2 FQNNGV. V trimming: 7 bases; J trimming: 8 bases; junction bases outside the gene matches: 9. The CDR3 loop reads CASTPGLAGYGTQYF. CDR3 coding DNA: TGTGCCAGCACCCCGGGACTAGCGGGATACGGTACGCAGTATTTT.

This clonotype was counted ten times or more. The chain joins TRBV7-2 to TRBJ1-1; a possible D gene is TRBD1 (6 bases). The CDR3 totals 15 residues. V lost 1 base to trimming and J lost 5 bases, with 14 bases between them. Germline V gene sequence: CDR1 SGHTA, CDR2 FQGNSA. CDR3 bases: TGTGCCAGCAGCTTAGTTTCAGGGGAGTTAACTGAAGCTTTCTTT. It encodes CASSLVSGELTEAFF. Drawing the rest from reference TRBV7-2 and TRBJ1-1, the complete variable domain is GAGVSQSPSNKVTEKGKDVELRCDPISGHTALYWYRQSLGQGLEFLIYFQGNSAPDKSGLPSDRFSAERTGGSVSTLTIQRTQQEDSAVYLCASSLVSGELTEAFFGQGTRLTVV.

The chain uses TRBV19 and TRBJ2-7; the D gene is possibly TRBD1 (6 bases). V was pared by 7 bases and J by 2 bases, with 18 bases between. The V gene's germline CDR1 is LNHDA and CDR2 SQIVND (reference sequence). This CDR3 is 15 amino acids long. The CDR3 sequence: CASTPAGGQTYEQYF. CDR3 nucleotides: TGTGCCAGTACCCCCGCTGGAGGACAGACCTACGAGCAGTACTTC.

This clonotype was detected only a few times. This chain joins TRBV9 and TRBJ1-3; D remains unclear. Germline V gives CDR1 SGDLS, CDR2 YYNGEE. The CDR3 totals 15 residues. Trimming removed 0 bases from V and 4 bases from J, with 11 bases in between. CDR3 sequence: CASSVDSLAGNTIYF. CDR3 bases: TGTGCCAGCAGCGTAGACAGTCTTGCAGGAAACACCATATATTTT.

This clonotype was seen more than once but under ten times. The V call is TRBV24-1, the J call TRBJ2-3, with no clear D. Trimming stripped 3 bases from V and 2 bases from J, with 5 bases between. The germline gives CDR1 KGHDR, CDR2 SFDVKD. The CDR3 totals 13 residues. CDR3 in DNA: TGTGCCACCAGTGATGGTAACACAGATACGCAGTATTTT. Its translation is CATSDGNTDTQYF.

This rearrangement joins TRBV7-2 to TRBJ2-1; TRBD1 matches at 7 bases. V lost 5 bases, J lost 0 bases, and 7 bases stayed unmatched. Germline V gene data show CDR1 as SGHTA and CDR2 as FQGNSA. This CDR3 comprises 16 residues. CDR3 sequence reads: CASSPGQTYSYNEQFF. The DNA for the CDR3 is TGTGCCAGCAGCCCGGGACAGACATACTCCTACAATGAGCAGTTCTTC.

This clonotype was seen more than once but under ten times. The chain carries TRBV6-1 and TRBJ2-3, with D possibly being TRBD1 (5 bases). The CDR3 is 15 amino acids. CDR1 is MNHNS and CDR2 is SASEGT in the germline V gene. Trimming pared 8 bases from V and 3 bases from J, leaving 18 bases between. CDR3 protein: CASQQGAVRTDTQYF. The CDR3 DNA reads TGTGCCAGCCAACAAGGGGCTGTTCGAACAGATACGCAGTATTTT.

The chain is built from TRBV20-1 and TRBJ2-7, with 7 nucleotides matching TRBD1. The CDR3 is 13 amino acids. The V and J ends lost 8 bases and 3 bases, in that order; junction bases with no gene match: 10. Germline CDR1 and CDR2: DFQATT and SNEGSKA (reference sequence). The CDR3 bases are TGCAGTACAGACAGGGCTCAGGGCTACGAGCAGTACTTC. Translating it yields CSTDRAQGYEQYF.

The CDR3 DNA reads as TGCAGTGCTAGAGCCGGGGCGGGCCGCACAGATACGCAGTATTTT. As protein: CSARAGAGRTDTQYF. This chain connects TRBV20-1 to TRBJ2-3, with D tentatively TRBD1 or TRBD2 (5 bases each). The V and J ends lost 1 base and 1 base respectively, with 12 bases between them. The CDR3 consists of 15 residues. Germline CDR1 reads DFQATT; CDR2 reads SNEGSKA (reference sequence).

V and J are TRBV7-2 and TRBJ2-5; D unresolved. Between the trimmed V and J ends, which lost 6 bases and 5 bases, there was a span of 19 bases. The CDR3 sequence is 15 residues long. CDR1 is SGHTA, CDR2 FQGNSA, per germline. For the CDR3, the DNA is TGTGCCAGCAGGTTTGGGATCATCGTGACGGAGACCCAGTACTTC. Amino acid sequence: CASRFGIIVTETQYF. Combining the CDR3 with reference TRBV7-2 and TRBJ2-5 gives the whole variable domain GAGVSQSPSNKVTEKGKDVELRCDPISGHTALYWYRQSLGQGLEFLIYFQGNSAPDKSGLPSDRFSAERTGGSVSTLTIQRTQQEDSAVYLCASRFGIIVTETQYFGPGTRLLVL.

This clonotype turned up a few times. The V gene is TRBV20-1, the J gene TRBJ2-5; D is perhaps TRBD1 or TRBD2 (5 bases each). This CDR3 contains 15 residues. The V and J ends lost 0 bases and 5 bases respectively, with 16 bases between them. Germline assignment: CDR1 DFQATT and CDR2 SNEGSKA (reference sequence). CDR3 DNA sequence: TGCAGTGCTAGAGATGTGTCAGGGAGAGGGGAGACCCAGTACTTC. Translating it yields CSARDVSGRGETQYF.

This chain links TRBV20-1 with TRBJ2-3; D possibly matches TRBD1 or TRBD2 (5 bases each). V was pared by 6 bases and J by 4 bases, with 11 bases between. This CDR3 contains 12 residues. CDR1 DFQATT and CDR2 SNEGSKA come from the germline V gene (reference sequence). The CDR3 DNA is TGCAGTGCAGGACGGGGCCCAGATACGCAGTATTTT. Translation gives CSAGRGPDTQYF.

This clonotype was seen more than once but under ten times. The V gene is TRBV6-2 or TRBV6-3, the J gene TRBJ2-7; D remains ambiguous. Trimming took off 4 bases at V and 5 bases at J, with 9 bases between the two ends. The CDR3 is made up of 12 amino acids. The germline CDR1 and CDR2 sequences are MNHEY and SVGEGT. The CDR3 here is CASSLQSHEQYF. CDR3 in DNA: TGTGCCAGCAGTTTACAGTCCCACGAGCAGTACTTC.

The rearrangement joins TRBV11-2 to TRBJ2-7, with TRBD2 identical over 13 bases. In germline, CDR1 is SGHAT, CDR2 FQNNGV. J was trimmed by 2 bases and V by 0 bases; bases with no gene match: 4. The CDR3 is made up of 17 amino acids. The CDR3 DNA reads as TGTGCCAGCAGCTTAGATTGGACTAGCGGGGGACCCTACGAGCAGTACTTC. It is translated as CASSLDWTSGGPYEQYF.

This clonotype was detected only a few times. The V gene is TRBV11-3, the J gene TRBJ1-1; no clear D. This CDR3 has 13 residues. The V gene lost 3 bases and the J gene lost 1 base, with 6 bases spanning the gap. CDR1 SGHNT and CDR2 YENEEA come from the germline V gene. DNA of the CDR3: TGTGCCAGCAGCTTCAAGGAGAACACTGAAGCTTTCTTT. It yields the protein CASSFKENTEAFF.

This chain links TRBV6-5 with TRBJ1-4, with D perhaps TRBD1 (5 bases). Germline V gene sequence: CDR1 MNHEY, CDR2 SVGAGI. The CDR3 is made up of 14 amino acids. V was trimmed by 4 bases and J by 7 bases, leaving 13 bases between them. CDR3 sequence reads: CASSSRKGSEKLFF. In DNA form, the CDR3 reads TGTGCCAGCAGTTCCAGAAAGGGGAGTGAAAAACTGTTTTTT.

V is TRBV4-3 and J is TRBJ1-6; D may be TRBD1 (5 bases). V was pared by 0 bases and J by 8 bases, with 8 bases between. Germline lookup yields CDR1 LGHNA and CDR2 YSLEER. This CDR3 comprises 14 residues. CDR3 sequence reads: CASSQEIGDSPLHF. The CDR3 nucleotides read TGCGCCAGCAGCCAAGAGATAGGGGATTCACCCCTCCACTTT.

The chain has TRBV5-1 and TRBJ2-3; possibly TRBD2 for D (5 bases). V was cut by 2 bases and J by 0 bases, with 10 bases left in between. The CDR3 is 15 residues long. Germline lookup yields CDR1 SGHRS and CDR2 YFSETQ. The CDR3 nucleotides are TGCGCCAGCAGCTTATTTCGGACTAGCACAGATACGCAGTATTTT. This gives the protein CASSLFRTSTDTQYF.

This clonotype was detected once. This sequence joins TRBV18 and TRBJ1-5; 7 nucleotides match TRBD1. The CDR3 spans 14 residues. CDR1 KGHSH and CDR2 LQKENI come from the germline V gene. After removal of 4 bases from V and 6 bases from J, the junction contained 6 bases not matched to a gene. Written as DNA, the CDR3 is TGTGCCAGCTCACAGGGGGCGCGTGGTCAGCCCCAGCATTTT. Protein sequence: CASSQGARGQPQHF.

This clonotype was observed a few times. The chain carries TRBV27 and TRBJ1-6; D gene unclear. The germline gives CDR1 MNHEY, CDR2 SMNVEV (reference sequence). The CDR3 has 14 residues. The V end lost 3 bases, the J end lost 10 bases, and 13 bases lay between the germline ends. CDR3 protein: CASSFYREHSPLHF. The CDR3 bases are TGTGCCAGCAGTTTTTATAGGGAGCACTCACCCCTCCACTTT.

This clonotype was found many times. The chain combines TRBV3-1 with TRBJ1-1, with 9 positions matching TRBD1. CDR3 length: 11 residues. V dropped 3 bases and J dropped 11; count of bases not matched to a gene: 1. The germline V gene has CDR1 LGHDT and CDR2 YNNKEL (reference sequence). The DNA for the CDR3 is TGTGCCAGCAGCCACGGACAGGGGGCTTTCTTT. It codes for CASSHGQGAFF.

In this sample, this clonotype turned up a few times. V gene TRBV30 combines with J gene TRBJ2-3; D might be TRBD1 (5 bases). Germline lookup yields CDR1 GTSNPN and CDR2 SVGIG (reference sequence). The CDR3 is 15 amino acids. Trimming shortened V by 0 bases and J by 0 bases, and 10 bases separated the two germline ends. This CDR3 is CAWSVTVASTDTQYF. The CDR3 DNA sequence: TGTGCCTGGAGTGTGACAGTTGCTAGCACAGATACGCAGTATTTT. Drawing the rest from reference TRBV30 and TRBJ2-3, the complete variable domain is SQTIHQWPATLVQPVGSPLSLECTVEGTSNPNLYWYRQAAGRGLQLLFYSVGIGQISSEVPQNLSASRPQDRQFILSSKKLLLSDSGFYLCAWSVTVASTDTQYFGPGTRLTVL.

This clonotype appeared many times. This rearrangement joins TRBV9 to TRBJ2-2, with D uncertain. V lost 7 bases, J lost 4 bases, and 8 bases lay in between. Germline loops: CDR1 SGDLS, CDR2 YYNGEE. The CDR3 is 12 amino acids. CDR3 nucleotides: TGTGCCAGCGGTTGGGTCACCGGGGAGCTGTTTTTT. Its translation: CASGWVTGELFF.

This clonotype appeared a few times. The chain has TRBV12-3 or TRBV12-4 and TRBJ2-1; 7 bases fit TRBD2. Losses at the gene ends were 3 bases for V and 6 bases for J; bases not matched to a gene: 8. CDR3 size: 15 residues. In DNA, the CDR3 is TGTGCCAGCAGTTTGCGGGGGACTGAGGGCAATGAGCAGTTCTTC. This translates into CASSLRGTEGNEQFF.

V and J are TRBV19 and TRBJ2-7; 10 positions agree with TRBD1. Germline trimming cut 6 bases from V and 2 bases from J; bases unmatched to any gene: 7. The CDR3 runs 15 residues. Per germline, CDR1 LNHDA and CDR2 SQIVND (reference sequence). The CDR3 DNA sequence: TGTGCCAGTAGGAGGACCGGGACAGGGGCCTACGAGCAGTACTTC. It codes for CASRRTGTGAYEQYF. Drawing the rest from reference TRBV19 and TRBJ2-7, the complete variable domain is DGGITQSPKYLFRKEGQNVTLSCEQNLNHDAMYWYRQDPGQGLRLIYYSQIVNDFQKGDIAEGYSVSREKKESFPLTVTSAQKNPTAFYLCASRRTGTGAYEQYFGPGTRLTVT.

This clonotype was detected a few times. V gene TRBV10-3 combines with J gene TRBJ2-7, with D perhaps matching TRBD1 (5 bases). The CDR3 length is 14 residues. With 0 bases removed from V and 6 bases from J, the gap between germline ends came to 12 bases. Looked up from germline, CDR1 is ENHRY and CDR2 is SYGVKD. The CDR3 DNA reads as TGTGCCATCAGTGAGTCTAGGGGAAATGGCGAGCAGTACTTC. This codes for CAISESRGNGEQYF.

The chain employs TRBV7-2 and TRBJ2-5, with TRBD2 as a possible D gene (7 bases). Trimming removed 3 bases from V and 4 bases from J, with 18 bases in between. The CDR3 has 16 amino acids. Germline V CDR1 and CDR2: SGHTA, FQGNSA. The CDR3 nucleotides read TGTGCCAGCAGCTTGGCAATGAGGGGGGGCGCAGAGACCCAGTACTTC. It yields the protein CASSLAMRGGAETQYF.